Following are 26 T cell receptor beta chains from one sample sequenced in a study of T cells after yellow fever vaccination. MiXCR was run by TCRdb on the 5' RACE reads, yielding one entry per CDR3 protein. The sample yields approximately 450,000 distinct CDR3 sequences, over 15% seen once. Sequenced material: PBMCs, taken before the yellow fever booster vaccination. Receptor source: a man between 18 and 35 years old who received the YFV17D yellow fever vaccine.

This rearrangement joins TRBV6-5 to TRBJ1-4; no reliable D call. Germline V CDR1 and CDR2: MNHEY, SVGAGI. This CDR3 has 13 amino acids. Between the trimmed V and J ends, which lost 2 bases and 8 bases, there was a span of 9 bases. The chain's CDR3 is CASSYGVGEKLFF. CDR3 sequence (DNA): TGTGCCAGCAGTTACGGGGTTGGCGAAAAACTGTTTTTT.

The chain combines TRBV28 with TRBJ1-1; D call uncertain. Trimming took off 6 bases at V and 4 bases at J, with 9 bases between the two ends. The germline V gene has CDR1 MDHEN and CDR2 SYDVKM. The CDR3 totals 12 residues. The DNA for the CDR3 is TGTGCCAGCAGGAATAGAATCACTGAAGCTTTCTTT. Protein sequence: CASRNRITEAFF.

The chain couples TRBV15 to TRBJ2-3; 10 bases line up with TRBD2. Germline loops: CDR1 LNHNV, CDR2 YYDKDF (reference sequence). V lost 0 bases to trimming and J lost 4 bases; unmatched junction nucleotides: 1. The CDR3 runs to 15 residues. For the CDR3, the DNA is TGTGCCACCAGCAGAGATCTAGCGGGGGCAGATACGCAGTATTTT. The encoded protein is CATSRDLAGADTQYF.

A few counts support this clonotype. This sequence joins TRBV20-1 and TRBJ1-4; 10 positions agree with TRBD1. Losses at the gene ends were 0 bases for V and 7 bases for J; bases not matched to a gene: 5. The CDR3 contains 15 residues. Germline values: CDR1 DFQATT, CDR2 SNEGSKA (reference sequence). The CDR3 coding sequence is TGCAGTGCTAGAGATCGTGACAGGGGGCTTGAAAAACTGTTTTTT. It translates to CSARDRDRGLEKLFF.

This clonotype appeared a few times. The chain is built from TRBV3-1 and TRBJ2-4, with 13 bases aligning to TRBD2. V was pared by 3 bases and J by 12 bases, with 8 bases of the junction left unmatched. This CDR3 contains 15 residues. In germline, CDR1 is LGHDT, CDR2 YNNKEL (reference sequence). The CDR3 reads CASSHGPGLAGYQYF. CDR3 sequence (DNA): TGTGCCAGCAGCCATGGACCGGGACTAGCGGGGTATCAGTACTTC.

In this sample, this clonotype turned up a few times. The CDR3 loop reads CATSRDLGLYNEQFF. The CDR3 region has the DNA TGTGCCACCAGCAGAGATCTAGGTCTTTACAATGAGCAGTTCTTC. The V call is TRBV15, the J call TRBJ2-1; no firm D call. The germline V gene encodes CDR1 LNHNV and CDR2 YYDKDF (reference sequence). The CDR3 is 15 amino acids. Trimming pared 0 bases from V and 4 bases from J, leaving 10 bases between.

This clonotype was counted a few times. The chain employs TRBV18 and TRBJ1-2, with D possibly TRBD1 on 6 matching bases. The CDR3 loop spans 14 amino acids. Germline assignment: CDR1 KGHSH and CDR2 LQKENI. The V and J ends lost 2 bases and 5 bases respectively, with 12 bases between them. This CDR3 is CASSPAGTPYGYTF. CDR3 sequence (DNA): TGTGCCAGCTCACCAGCCGGGACACCATATGGCTACACCTTC.

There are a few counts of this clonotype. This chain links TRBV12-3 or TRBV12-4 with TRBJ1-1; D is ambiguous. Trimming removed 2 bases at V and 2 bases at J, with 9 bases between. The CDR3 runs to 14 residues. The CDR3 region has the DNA TGTGCCAGCAGTTTATTCGAGGGAAACACTGAAGCTTTCTTT. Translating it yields CASSLFEGNTEAFF.

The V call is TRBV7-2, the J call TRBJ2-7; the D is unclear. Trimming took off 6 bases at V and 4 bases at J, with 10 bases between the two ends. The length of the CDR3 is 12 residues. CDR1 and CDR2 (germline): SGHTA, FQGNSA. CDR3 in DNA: TGTGCCAGCAGACCGCCAGGATACGAGCAGTACTTC. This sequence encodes CASRPPGYEQYF.

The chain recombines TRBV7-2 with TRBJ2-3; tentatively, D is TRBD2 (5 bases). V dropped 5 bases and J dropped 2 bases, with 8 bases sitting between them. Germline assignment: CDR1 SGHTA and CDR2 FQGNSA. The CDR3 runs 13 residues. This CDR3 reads CASSIDYTDTQYF. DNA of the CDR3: TGTGCCAGCAGCATCGACTACACAGATACGCAGTATTTT.

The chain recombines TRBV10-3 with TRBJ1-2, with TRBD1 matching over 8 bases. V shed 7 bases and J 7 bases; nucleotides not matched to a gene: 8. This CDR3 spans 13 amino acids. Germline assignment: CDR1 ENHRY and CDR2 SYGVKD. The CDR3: CAIKPGQGGGYTF. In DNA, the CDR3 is TGTGCCATCAAACCCGGACAGGGTGGTGGCTACACCTTC.

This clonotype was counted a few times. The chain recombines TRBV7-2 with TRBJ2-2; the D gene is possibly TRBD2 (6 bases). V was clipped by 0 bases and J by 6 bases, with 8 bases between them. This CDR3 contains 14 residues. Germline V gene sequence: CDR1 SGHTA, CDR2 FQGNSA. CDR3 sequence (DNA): TGTGCCAGCAGCTTAGCGCGGGGAGCCGGGGAGCTGTTTTTT. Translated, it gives CASSLARGAGELFF.

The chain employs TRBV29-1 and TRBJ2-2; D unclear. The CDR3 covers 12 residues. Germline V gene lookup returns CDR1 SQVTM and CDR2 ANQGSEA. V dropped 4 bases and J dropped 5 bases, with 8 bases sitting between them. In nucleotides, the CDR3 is TGCAGCGTTGCGCTCCAGACCGGGGAGCTGTTTTTT. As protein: CSVALQTGELFF.

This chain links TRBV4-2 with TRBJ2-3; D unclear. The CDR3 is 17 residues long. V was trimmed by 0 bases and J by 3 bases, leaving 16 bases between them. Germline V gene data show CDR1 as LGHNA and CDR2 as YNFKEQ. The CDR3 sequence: CASSQEGTPPRTDTQYF. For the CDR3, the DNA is TGTGCCAGCAGCCAAGAAGGAACCCCCCCAAGGACAGATACGCAGTATTTT.

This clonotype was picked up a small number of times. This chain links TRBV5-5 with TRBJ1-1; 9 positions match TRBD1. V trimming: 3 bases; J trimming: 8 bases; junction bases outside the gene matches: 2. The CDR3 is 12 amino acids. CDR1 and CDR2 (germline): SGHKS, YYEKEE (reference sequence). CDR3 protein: CASSWTGAEAFF. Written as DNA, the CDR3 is TGTGCCAGCAGCTGGACAGGGGCCGAAGCTTTCTTT.

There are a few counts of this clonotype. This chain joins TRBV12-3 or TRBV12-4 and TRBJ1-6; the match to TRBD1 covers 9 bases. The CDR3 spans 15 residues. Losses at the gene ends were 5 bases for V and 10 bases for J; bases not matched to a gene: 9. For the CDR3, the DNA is TGTGCCAGCAGTAAACCGGGACAGGGAAACTCACCCCTCCACTTT. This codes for CASSKPGQGNSPLHF.

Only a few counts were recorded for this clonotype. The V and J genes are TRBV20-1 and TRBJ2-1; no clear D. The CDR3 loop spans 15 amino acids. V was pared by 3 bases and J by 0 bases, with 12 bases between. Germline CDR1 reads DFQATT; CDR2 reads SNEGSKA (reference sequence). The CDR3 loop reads CSASEHTASYNEQFF. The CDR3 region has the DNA TGCAGTGCTAGTGAGCATACCGCCTCCTACAATGAGCAGTTCTTC.

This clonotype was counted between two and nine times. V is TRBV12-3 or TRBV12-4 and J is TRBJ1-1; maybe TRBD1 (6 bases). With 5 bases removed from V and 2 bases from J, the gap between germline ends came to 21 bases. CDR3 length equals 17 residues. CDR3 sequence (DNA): TGTGCCAGCAGTGCGCCGCGCGGGGGCCCGGTAAACACTGAAGCTTTCTTT. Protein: CASSAPRGGPVNTEAFF.

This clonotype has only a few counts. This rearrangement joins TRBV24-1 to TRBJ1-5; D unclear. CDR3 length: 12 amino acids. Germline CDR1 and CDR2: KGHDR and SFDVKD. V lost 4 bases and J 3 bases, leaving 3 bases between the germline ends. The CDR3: CATSDYNQPQHF. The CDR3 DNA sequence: TGTGCCACCAGTGACTACAATCAGCCCCAGCATTTT.

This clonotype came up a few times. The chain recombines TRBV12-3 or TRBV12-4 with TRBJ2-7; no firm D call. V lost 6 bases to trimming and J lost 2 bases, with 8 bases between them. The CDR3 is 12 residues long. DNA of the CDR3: TGTGCCAGCAGCCTCATCCCCTACGAGCAGTACTTC. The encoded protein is CASSLIPYEQYF.

Written as DNA, the CDR3 is TGTGCCACCAGTGATCCCCTTTGGACGGGCATGAACACTGAAGCTTTCTTT. Translated, it gives CATSDPLWTGMNTEAFF. The gene calls are TRBV24-1 and TRBJ1-1; the D is unclear. V lost 3 bases, J lost 0 bases, and 16 bases lay in between. The CDR3 is made up of 17 amino acids. In germline, CDR1 is KGHDR, CDR2 SFDVKD.

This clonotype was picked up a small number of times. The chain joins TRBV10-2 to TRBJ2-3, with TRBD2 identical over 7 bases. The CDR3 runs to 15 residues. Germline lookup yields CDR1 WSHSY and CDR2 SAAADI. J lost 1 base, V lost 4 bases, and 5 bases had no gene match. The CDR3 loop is CASSGGGWGTDTQYF. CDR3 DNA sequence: TGCGCCAGCAGTGGCGGGGGATGGGGCACAGATACGCAGTATTTT.

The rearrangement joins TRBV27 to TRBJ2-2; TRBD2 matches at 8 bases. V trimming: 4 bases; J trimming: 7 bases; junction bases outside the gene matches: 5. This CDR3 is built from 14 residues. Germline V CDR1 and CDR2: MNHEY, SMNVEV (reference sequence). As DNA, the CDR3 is TGTGCCAGCAGTTCCCCGGGGGGGCGCGGGGAGCTGTTTTTT. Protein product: CASSSPGGRGELFF.

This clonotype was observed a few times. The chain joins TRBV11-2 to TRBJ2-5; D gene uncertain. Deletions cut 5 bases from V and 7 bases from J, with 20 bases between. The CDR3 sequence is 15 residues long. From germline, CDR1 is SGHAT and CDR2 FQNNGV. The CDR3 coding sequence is TGTGCCAGCAGCCCCCTTCTGGGCCCCGTTGGGACCCAGTACTTC. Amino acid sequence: CASSPLLGPVGTQYF.

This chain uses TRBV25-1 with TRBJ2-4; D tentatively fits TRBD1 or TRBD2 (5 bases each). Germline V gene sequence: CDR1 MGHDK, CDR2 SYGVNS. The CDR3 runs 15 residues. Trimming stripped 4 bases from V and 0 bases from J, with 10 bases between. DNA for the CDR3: TGTGCCAGCAGTGGGGGGACGGGAGCCAAAAACATTCAGTACTTC. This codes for CASSGGTGAKNIQYF.

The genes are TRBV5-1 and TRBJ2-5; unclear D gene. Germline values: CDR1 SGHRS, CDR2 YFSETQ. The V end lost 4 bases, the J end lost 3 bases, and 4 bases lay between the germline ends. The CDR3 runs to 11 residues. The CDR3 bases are TGCGCCAGCAGCATAAAAGAGACCCAGTACTTC. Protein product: CASSIKETQYF.